This T cell receptor beta chain was documented in a study of cytomegalovirus exposure and HLA in healthy donors. Amplification used 60 Vbeta primers and 13 Jbeta primers. Repertoires were generated with immunoSEQ multiplex PCR, while TCRdb's copy carries only in-frame clones and drops some. The sample contains more than 150,000 clones, about three quarters of which appear only once. The CDR3 spans 15 residues. Germline loops: CDR1 KGHSH, CDR2 LQKENI. V lost 2 bases to trimming and J lost 8 bases; unmatched junction nucleotides: 8. Sequenced: PBMCs. The source is a woman aged 35 to 49 in good health and CMV-seropositive. This sequence joins TRBV18 and TRBJ1-4, with 7 bases matching TRBD1. The CDR3 bases are TGTGCCAGCTCACCATATGACAGGGCTTGGGAAAAACTGTTTTTT. Encoded protein: CASSPYDRAWEKLFF.